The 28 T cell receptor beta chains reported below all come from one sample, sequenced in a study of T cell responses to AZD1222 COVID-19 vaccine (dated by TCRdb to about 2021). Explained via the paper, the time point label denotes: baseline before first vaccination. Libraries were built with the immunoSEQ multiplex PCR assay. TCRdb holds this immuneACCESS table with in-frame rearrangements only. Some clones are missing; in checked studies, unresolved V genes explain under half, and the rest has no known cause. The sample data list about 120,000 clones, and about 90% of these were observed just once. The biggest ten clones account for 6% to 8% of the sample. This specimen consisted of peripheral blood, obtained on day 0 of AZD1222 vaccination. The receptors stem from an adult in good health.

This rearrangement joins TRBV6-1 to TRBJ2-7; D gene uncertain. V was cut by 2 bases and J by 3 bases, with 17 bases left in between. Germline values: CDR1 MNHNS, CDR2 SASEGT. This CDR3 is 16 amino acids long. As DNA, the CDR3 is TGTGCCAGCAGTGAAATGGGCGCAGTATCCCGCTACGAGCAGTACTTC. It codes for CASSEMGAVSRYEQYF.

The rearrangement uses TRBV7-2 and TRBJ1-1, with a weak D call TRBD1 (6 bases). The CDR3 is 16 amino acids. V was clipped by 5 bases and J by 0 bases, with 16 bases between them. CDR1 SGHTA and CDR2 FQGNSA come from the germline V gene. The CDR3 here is CASSPFGGPVNTEAFF. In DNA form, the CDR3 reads TGTGCCAGCAGCCCCTTTGGGGGCCCCGTGAACACTGAAGCTTTCTTT.

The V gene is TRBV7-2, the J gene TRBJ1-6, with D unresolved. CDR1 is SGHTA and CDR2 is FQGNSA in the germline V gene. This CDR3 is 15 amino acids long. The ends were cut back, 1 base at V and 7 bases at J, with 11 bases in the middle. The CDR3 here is CASSLVRLANSPLHF. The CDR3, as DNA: TGTGCCAGCAGCTTAGTCAGATTGGCGAATTCACCCCTCCACTTT.

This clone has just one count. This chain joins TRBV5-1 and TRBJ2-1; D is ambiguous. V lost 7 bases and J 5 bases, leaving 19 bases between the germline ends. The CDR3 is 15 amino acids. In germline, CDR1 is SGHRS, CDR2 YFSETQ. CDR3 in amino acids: CASGSSGFVDNEQFF. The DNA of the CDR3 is TGCGCCAGCGGGTCATCCGGTTTTGTGGACAATGAGCAGTTCTTC.

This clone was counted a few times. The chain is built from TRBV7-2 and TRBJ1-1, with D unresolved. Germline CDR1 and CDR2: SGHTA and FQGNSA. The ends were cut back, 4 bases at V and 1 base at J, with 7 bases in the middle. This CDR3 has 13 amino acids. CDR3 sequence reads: CASSYTANTEAFF. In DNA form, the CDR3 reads TGTGCCAGCAGCTACACGGCGAACACTGAAGCTTTCTTT.

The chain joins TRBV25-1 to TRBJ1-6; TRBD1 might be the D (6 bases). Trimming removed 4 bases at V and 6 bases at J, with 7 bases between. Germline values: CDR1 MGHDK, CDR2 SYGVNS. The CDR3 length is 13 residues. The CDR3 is CASSAGANSPLHF. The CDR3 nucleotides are TGTGCCAGCAGTGCGGGGGCTAATTCACCCCTCCACTTT.

For the CDR3, the DNA is TGCGCCAGCAGCTCGACGTCTAGCGGGAGAGAGACCCAGTACTTC. It encodes CASSSTSSGRETQYF. V and J are TRBV5-1 and TRBJ2-5; 10 bases agree with TRBD2. CDR1 SGHRS and CDR2 YFSETQ come from the germline V gene. Germline trimming cut 3 bases from V and 4 bases from J; bases unmatched to any gene: 6. The CDR3 sequence is 15 residues long.

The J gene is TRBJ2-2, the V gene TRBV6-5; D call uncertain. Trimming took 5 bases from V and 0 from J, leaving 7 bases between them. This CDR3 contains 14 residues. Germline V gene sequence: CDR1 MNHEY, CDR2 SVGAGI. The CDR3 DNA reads TGTGCCAGCAGTAACGGACCGAACACCGGGGAGCTGTTTTTT. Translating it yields CASSNGPNTGELFF.

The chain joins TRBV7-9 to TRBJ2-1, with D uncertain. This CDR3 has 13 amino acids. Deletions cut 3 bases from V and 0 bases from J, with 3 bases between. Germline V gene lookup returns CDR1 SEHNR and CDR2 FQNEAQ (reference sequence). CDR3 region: CASSFPSYNEQFF. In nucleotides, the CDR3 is TGTGCCAGCAGCTTTCCCTCCTACAATGAGCAGTTCTTC. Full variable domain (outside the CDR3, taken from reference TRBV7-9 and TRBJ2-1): DTGVSQNPRHKITKRGQNVTFRCDPISEHNRLYWYRQTLGQGPEFLTYFQNEAQLEKSRLLSDRFSAERPKGSFSTLEIQRTEQGDSAMYLCASSFPSYNEQFFGPGTRLTVL.

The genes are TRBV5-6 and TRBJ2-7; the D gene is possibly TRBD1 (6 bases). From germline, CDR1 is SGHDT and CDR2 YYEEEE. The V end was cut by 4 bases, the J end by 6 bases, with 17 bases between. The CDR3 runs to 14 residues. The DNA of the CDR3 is TGTGCCAGCAGCCCCACAGGGTCCTTTCGCGAGCAGTACTTC. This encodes CASSPTGSFREQYF.

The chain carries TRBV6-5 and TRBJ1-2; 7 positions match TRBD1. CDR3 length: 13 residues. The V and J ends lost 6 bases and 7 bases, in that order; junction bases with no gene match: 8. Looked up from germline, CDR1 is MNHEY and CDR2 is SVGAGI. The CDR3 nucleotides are TGTGCCAGCAGCATGACAGGGTCTTCTGGCTACACCTTC. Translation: CASSMTGSSGYTF.

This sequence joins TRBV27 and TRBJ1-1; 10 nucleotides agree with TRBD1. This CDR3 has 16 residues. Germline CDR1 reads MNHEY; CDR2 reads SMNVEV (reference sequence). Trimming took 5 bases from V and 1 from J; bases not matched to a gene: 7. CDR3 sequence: CASSPPWDRGNTEAFF. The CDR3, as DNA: TGTGCCAGCAGTCCGCCGTGGGACAGGGGGAACACTGAAGCTTTCTTT.

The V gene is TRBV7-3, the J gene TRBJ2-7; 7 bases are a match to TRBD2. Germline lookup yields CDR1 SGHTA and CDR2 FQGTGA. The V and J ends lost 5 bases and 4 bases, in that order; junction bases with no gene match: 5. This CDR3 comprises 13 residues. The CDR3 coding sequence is TGTGCCAGCAGCCTAGGCGGGAGATACGAGCAGTACTTC. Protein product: CASSLGGRYEQYF.

The CDR3: CASSPMRAGTSGRNEQFF. In DNA, the CDR3 is TGTGCCAGCTCACCAATGCGGGCCGGGACTAGCGGGAGAAATGAGCAGTTCTTC. V usage is TRBV18 and J usage is TRBJ2-1; TRBD2 agrees at 14 bases. Germline V gene data show CDR1 as KGHSH and CDR2 as LQKENI. Trimming at V came to 2 bases and at J to 7 bases, leaving 10 bases not matched to a gene. The length of the CDR3 is 18 residues.

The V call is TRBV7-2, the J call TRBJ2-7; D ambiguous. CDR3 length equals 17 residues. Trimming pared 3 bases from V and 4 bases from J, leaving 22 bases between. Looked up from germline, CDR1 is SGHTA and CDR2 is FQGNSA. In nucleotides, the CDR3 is TGTGCCAGCAGCTTCGGTCTCTACCGCGGCAGCTCTTACGAGCAGTACTTC. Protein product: CASSFGLYRGSSYEQYF.

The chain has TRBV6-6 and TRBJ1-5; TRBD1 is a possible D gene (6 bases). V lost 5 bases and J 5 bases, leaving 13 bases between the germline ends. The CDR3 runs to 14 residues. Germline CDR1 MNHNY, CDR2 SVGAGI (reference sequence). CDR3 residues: CASSLQGRYQPQHF. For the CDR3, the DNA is TGTGCCAGCAGTCTACAGGGCCGTTATCAGCCCCAGCATTTT.

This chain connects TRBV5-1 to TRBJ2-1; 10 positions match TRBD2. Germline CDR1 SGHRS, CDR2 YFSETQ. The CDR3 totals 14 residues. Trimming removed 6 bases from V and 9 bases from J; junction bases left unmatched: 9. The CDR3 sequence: CASTSSGGAGEQFF. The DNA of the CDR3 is TGCGCCAGCACCTCGAGCGGGGGGGCTGGTGAGCAGTTCTTC.

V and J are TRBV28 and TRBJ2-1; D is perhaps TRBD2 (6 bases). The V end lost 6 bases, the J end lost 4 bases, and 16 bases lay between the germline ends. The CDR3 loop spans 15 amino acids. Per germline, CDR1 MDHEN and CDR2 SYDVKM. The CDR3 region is CASRGGAGTYNEQFF. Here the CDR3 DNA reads TGTGCCAGCAGGGGCGGGGCGGGAACTTACAATGAGCAGTTCTTC.

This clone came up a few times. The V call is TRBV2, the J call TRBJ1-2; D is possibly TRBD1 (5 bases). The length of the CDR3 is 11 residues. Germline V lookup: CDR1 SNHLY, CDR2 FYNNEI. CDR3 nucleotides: TGTGCGGACACCGCTAACTATGGCTACACCTTC. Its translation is CADTANYGYTF.

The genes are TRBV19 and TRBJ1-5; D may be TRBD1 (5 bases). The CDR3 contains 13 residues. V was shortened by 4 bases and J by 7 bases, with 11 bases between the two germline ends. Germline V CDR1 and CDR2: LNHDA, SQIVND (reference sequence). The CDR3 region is CASSTGVVQPQHF. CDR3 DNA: TGTGCCAGTAGTACGGGGGTGGTACAGCCCCAGCATTTT.

The CDR3 bases are TGCAGCGTTGTCAGGATTTCGGAGACCCAGTACTTC. It translates to CSVVRISETQYF. The gene calls are TRBV29-1 and TRBJ2-5; no definite D call. The CDR3 loop spans 12 amino acids. The V end lost 4 bases, the J end lost 5 bases, and 11 bases lay between the germline ends. The germline gives CDR1 SQVTM, CDR2 ANQGSEA.

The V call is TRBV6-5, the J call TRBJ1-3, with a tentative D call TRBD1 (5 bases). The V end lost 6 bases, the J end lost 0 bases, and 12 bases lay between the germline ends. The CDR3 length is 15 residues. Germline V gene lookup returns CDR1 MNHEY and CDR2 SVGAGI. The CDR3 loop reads CASSSGGFSGNTIYF. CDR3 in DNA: TGTGCCAGCAGCTCCGGGGGATTCTCTGGAAACACCATATATTTT.

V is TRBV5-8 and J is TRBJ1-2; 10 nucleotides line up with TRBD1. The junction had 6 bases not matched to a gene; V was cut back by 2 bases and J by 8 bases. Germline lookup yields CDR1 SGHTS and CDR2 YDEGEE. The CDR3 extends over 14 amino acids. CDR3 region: CASSFPGQGDGYTF. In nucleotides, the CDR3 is TGTGCCAGCAGCTTTCCCGGACAGGGGGACGGCTACACCTTC.

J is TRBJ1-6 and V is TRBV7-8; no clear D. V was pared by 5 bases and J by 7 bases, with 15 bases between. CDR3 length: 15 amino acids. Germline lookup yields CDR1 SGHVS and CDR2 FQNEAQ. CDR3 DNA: TGTGCCAGCAGCGCGAGGGCAGGCCAAAATTCACCCCTCCACTTT. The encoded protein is CASSARAGQNSPLHF.

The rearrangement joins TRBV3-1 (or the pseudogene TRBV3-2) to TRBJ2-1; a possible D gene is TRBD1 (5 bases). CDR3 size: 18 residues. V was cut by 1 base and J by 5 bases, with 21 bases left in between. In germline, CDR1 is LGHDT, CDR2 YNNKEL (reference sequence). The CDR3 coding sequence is TGTGCCAGCAGCCAAGGGGTAACCACAGGTTATAGCAACAATGAGCAGTTCTTC. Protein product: CASSQGVTTGYSNNEQFF.

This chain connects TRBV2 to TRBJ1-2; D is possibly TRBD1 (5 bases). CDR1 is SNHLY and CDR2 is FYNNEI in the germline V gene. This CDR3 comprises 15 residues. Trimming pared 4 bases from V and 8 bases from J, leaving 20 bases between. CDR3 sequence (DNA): TGTGCCAGCAGTGCAAGCAGGGACCAGTCGGGCGGCTACACCTTC. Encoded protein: CASSASRDQSGGYTF.

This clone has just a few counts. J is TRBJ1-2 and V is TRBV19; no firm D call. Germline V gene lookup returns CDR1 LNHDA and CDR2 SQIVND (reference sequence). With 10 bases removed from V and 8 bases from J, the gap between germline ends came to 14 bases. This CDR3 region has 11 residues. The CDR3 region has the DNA TGTGCCACCTCGGGGAGGAGAGGCTACACCTTC. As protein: CATSGRRGYTF.

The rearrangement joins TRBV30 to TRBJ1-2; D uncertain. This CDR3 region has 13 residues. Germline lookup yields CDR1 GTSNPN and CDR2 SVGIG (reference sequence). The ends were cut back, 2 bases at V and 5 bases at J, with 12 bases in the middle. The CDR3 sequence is CAWSLFSTYGYTF. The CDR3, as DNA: TGTGCCTGGAGTCTCTTCTCGACATATGGCTACACCTTC.